This T cell receptor beta chain comes out of a study of shared clonotypes between healthy human individuals. Study background: Each donor's CD8 memory used one plate, CD8 naive two, each CD4 subset three.

Only in-frame clones appear in the TCRdb table, and some are missing; sequencing was by immunoSEQ multiplex PCR. The sample carries around 1,900,000 clones, about 94% recorded once. Naivety among CD8 cells was defined by CD45RO negativity and positive CCR7 selection, thereby excluding terminally differentiated effector memory CD45RA+ cells. The germline V gene has CDR1 MNHEY and CDR2 SMNVEV (reference sequence). V shed 4 bases and J shed 9 bases, with 22 bases lying between them. This CDR3 has 16 residues. General study findings and limits: Larger estimated richness was generally recorded for naive subsets relative to memory subsets. Sampling was confined to blood; repertoires within tissues likely differ.

For this clone: The target antigen is unknown.

The sequencing input was naive CD8+ T cells from PBMCs. The clonotype was recovered from a man aged 18 to 35 in good health. Some clones in this sample may be carry-over from other donors' samples. This chain connects TRBV27 to TRBJ2-1; a possible D gene is TRBD2 (6 bases). The CDR3 DNA reads as TGTGCCAGCAGTTCGAGACGGAGGGGTCTGGTGCTTGAGCAGTTCTTC. Its protein product is CASSSRRRGLVLEQFF.